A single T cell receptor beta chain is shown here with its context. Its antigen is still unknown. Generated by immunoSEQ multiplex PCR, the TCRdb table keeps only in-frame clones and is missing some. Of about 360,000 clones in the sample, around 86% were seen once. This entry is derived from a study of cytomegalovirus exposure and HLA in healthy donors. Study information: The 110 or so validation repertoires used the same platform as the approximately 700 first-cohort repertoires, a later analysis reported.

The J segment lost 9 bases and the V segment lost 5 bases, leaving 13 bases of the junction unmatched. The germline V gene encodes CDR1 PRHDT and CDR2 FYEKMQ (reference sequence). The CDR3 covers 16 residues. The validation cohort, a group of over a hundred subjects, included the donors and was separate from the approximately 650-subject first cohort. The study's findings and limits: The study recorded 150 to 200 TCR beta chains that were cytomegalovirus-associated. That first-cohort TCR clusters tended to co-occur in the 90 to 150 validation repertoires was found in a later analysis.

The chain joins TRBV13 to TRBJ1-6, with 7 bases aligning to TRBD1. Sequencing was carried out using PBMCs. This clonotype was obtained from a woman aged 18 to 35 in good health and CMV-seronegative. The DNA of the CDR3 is TGTGCCAGCAGCGTACGTGGAGGGACAGTTAGTTCACCCCTCCACTTT. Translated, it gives CASSVRGGTVSSPLHF.